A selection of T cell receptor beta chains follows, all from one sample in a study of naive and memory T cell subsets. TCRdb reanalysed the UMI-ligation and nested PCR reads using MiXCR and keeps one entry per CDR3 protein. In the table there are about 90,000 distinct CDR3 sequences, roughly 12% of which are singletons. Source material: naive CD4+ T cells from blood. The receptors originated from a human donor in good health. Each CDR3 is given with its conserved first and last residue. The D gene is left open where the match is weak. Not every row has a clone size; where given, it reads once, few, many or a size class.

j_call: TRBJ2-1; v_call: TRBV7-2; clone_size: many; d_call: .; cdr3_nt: TGTGCCAGCAGCTTGGTTTTTCTTGGAGTATCCTACAATGAGCAGTTCTTC; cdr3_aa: CASSLVFLGVSYNEQFF
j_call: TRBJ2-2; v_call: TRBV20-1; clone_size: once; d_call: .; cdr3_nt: TGCAGTGCTAGTGTGGGGCCCAGGGAGCTGTTTTTT; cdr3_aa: CSASVGPRELFF
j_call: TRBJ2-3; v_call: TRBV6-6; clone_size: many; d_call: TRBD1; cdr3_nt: TGTGCCAGCAGTTACGGTAAAAAGGTGTCAGGGGGAGCAGATACGCAGTATTTT; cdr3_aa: CASSYGKKVSGGADTQYF
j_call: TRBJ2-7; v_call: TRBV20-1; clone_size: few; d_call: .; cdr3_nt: TGCAGTGCTAGAGCGACAGCTACCTCCTACGAGCAGTACTTC; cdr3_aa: CSARATATSYEQYF
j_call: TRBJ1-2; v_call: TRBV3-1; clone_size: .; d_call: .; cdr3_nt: TGTGCCAGCAGCCATAGGGGACTGAGCCCCTACACCTTC; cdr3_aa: CASSHRGLSPYTF
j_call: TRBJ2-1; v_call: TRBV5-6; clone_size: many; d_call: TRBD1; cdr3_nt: TGTGCCAGCAGCTTGGCGGGACAGTACAATGAGCAGTTCTTC; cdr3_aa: CASSLAGQYNEQFF
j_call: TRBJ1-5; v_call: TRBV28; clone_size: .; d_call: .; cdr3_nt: TGTGCCAGCAGTTTAGGGAGTAGTCCCCTATTGTCCCCCCAGCATTTT; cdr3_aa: CASSLGSSPLLSPQHF
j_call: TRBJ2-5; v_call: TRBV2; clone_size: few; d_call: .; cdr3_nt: TGTGCCAGCAGTGTCTTCCAAGAGACCCAGTACTTC; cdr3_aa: CASSVFQETQYF
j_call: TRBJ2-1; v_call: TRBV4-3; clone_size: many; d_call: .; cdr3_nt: TGCGCCAGCAGCCAAGATCTTCCAGTGGGGTTCTCCTACAATGAGCAGTTCTTC; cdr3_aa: CASSQDLPVGFSYNEQFF
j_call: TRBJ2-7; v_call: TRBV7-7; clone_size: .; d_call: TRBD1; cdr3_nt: TGTGCCAGCAGCTCAGGACAGGCGGGCGAGCAGTACTTC; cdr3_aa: CASSSGQAGEQYF
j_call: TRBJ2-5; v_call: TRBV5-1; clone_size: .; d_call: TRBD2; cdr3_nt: TGCGCCAGCCGGAAGCGGGAGGCGAGGGAGACCCAGTACTTC; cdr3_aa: CASRKREARETQYF
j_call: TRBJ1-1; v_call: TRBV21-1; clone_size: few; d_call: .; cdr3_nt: TGTGCCAGCAGCAAATGGGGGCGAGGGCAGTCCGACACTGAAGCTTTCTTT; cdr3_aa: CASSKWGRGQSDTEAFF